This passage covers 11 T cell receptor beta chains from one sample sequenced in a study of post-analysis software for immune sequencing data. Unique molecular identifiers featured in each of the TCR beta cDNA libraries. TCRdb processed the PCR reads anew with MiXCR; each CDR3 protein has one entry. This table has 750,000 to 950,000 distinct CDR3 sequences, roughly 58% appearing once. Their antigens remain unidentified. General study results and limits: In patients, about 5 TRBV segments were more frequent than in controls, with TRBV5-6, TRBV5-1 and TRBV20-1 among them.

Sequenced input: blood. The source is a girl aged 10 to 17 with multiple sclerosis.

This clonotype has only a few counts. The rearrangement joins TRBV12-3 or TRBV12-4 to TRBJ2-5; 9 bases fit TRBD2. CDR3 length: 17 amino acids. The V segment lost 8 bases and the J segment 4 bases; nucleotides outside the gene matches: 17. Here the CDR3 reads CASGLRLAGRAPETQYF. The DNA of the CDR3 is TGTGCCAGCGGCCTACGGCTAGCGGGAAGGGCCCCAGAGACCCAGTACTTC.

The chain is built from TRBV10-3 and TRBJ1-3, with D uncertain. V shed 6 bases and J shed 2 bases, with 14 bases lying between them. Germline V gives CDR1 ENHRY, CDR2 SYGVKD. This CDR3 is 15 amino acids long. The CDR3, as DNA: TGTGCCATCAGGGATAGTGATGGGGCTGGAAACACCATATATTTT. Amino acids: CAIRDSDGAGNTIYF.

V gene TRBV11-2 combines with J gene TRBJ2-1; 13 bases are a match to TRBD2. V was clipped by 4 bases and J by 7 bases; unmatched bases: 7. The CDR3 is 16 amino acids. The V gene's germline CDR1 is SGHAT and CDR2 FQNNGV. The CDR3 sequence: CASSSQRTSGSNEQFF. The CDR3 nucleotides read TGTGCCAGCAGCTCCCAACGGACTAGCGGGAGTAATGAGCAGTTCTTC.

A word on this clonotype: Germline and junction disagree at one end, which may indicate a read error. The chain employs TRBV12-3 or TRBV12-4 and TRBJ2-7; 8 bases fit TRBD2. This CDR3 is 14 amino acids long. In DNA form, the CDR3 reads TGTGCCAACAGTTTAAGCGGGAGCTCCTACGAGCAGTACTTC. Protein sequence: CANSLSGSSYEQYF.

The chain combines TRBV12-3 or TRBV12-4 with TRBJ2-5; D might be TRBD2 (6 bases). The CDR3 contains 13 residues. The ends were cut back, 3 bases at V and 5 bases at J, with 10 bases in the middle. This chain's CDR3 is CASSLLARETQYF. The CDR3 DNA reads TGTGCCAGCAGTTTGCTAGCGAGGGAGACCCAGTACTTC.

This clonotype was seen only a few times. The chain joins TRBV9 to TRBJ2-1; 7 positions agree with TRBD2. Germline V gene lookup returns CDR1 SGDLS and CDR2 YYNGEE. The CDR3 is 15 amino acids. V trimming: 3 bases; J trimming: 2 bases; junction bases outside the gene matches: 5. The CDR3, as DNA: TGTGCCAGCAGCGCTGGACTAGGCGCCTACAATGAGCAGTTCTTC. It encodes CASSAGLGAYNEQFF.

The chain links TRBV9 to TRBJ2-1; D ambiguous. V shed 0 bases and J shed 8 bases, with 12 bases lying between them. Germline CDR1 and CDR2: SGDLS and YYNGEE. The CDR3 is 14 residues long. CDR3 protein: CASSVGVGLDEQFF. In DNA, the CDR3 is TGTGCCAGCAGCGTAGGAGTTGGGTTGGATGAGCAGTTCTTC.

This clonotype was counted a few times. The gene calls are TRBV20-1 and TRBJ2-7; tentatively, D is TRBD1 (5 bases). Per the germline V gene, CDR1 is DFQATT and CDR2 is SNEGSKA (reference sequence). This CDR3 contains 12 residues. V dropped 6 bases and J dropped 5 bases, with 14 bases sitting between them. The CDR3 loop is CSATDMPDEQYF. The CDR3 bases are TGCAGTGCCACGGACATGCCCGACGAGCAGTACTTC.

The chain recombines TRBV5-6 with TRBJ2-6; tentative D call: TRBD2 (6 bases). Germline V gene sequence: CDR1 SGHDT, CDR2 YYEEEE. The germline V and J ends were trimmed by 0 bases and 0 bases, with 13 bases remaining between them. CDR3 size: 18 residues. This CDR3 is CASSLVVFGGSGANVLTF. Here the CDR3 DNA reads TGTGCCAGCAGCTTGGTCGTTTTCGGGGGCTCTGGGGCCAACGTCCTGACTTTC.

V and J are TRBV15 and TRBJ1-1, with D perhaps matching TRBD1 (5 bases). CDR1 and CDR2 from the germline V gene are LNHNV and YYDKDF (reference sequence). The CDR3 is 13 residues long. The germline V and J ends were trimmed by 0 bases and 5 bases, with 7 bases remaining between them. The CDR3 reads CATSRDKGTEAFF. The CDR3 DNA is TGTGCCACCAGCAGAGATAAGGGGACTGAAGCTTTCTTT.

This clonotype was observed a handful of times. This rearrangement joins TRBV4-1 to TRBJ1-1; a weak D match, TRBD1 (5 bases). The CDR3 contains 15 residues. Germline lookup yields CDR1 MGHRA and CDR2 YSYEKL. V was cut by 5 bases and J by 4 bases, with 17 bases left in between. CDR3 loop: CASSIRQRDGTEAFF. The CDR3, as DNA: TGCGCCAGCAGCATAAGACAGAGGGATGGCACTGAAGCTTTCTTT.